Listed here are 7 T cell receptor beta chains from one sample, sequenced in a study of T cell repertoires in cytomegalovirus infection. TCRdb passed the reads through MiXCR, listing each CDR3 protein once. The sample has 830,000 or so distinct CDR3 sequences; about 30% are singletons. Antigen specificity for these receptors is unknown. The sequencing here drew on cultured CD8+ T cells from PBMCs, taken from culture after CMV antigen stimulation. These receptors came from a human donor in good health (CMV status not recorded). Some clones in this sample may be carry-over from other donors' samples.

A note on this clonotype: This clone may be a read error of a much larger clone one base away. The CDR3 end shows no conserved phenylalanine or tryptophan, and so a read error is likely. The gene calls are TRBV7-6 and TRBJ1-1, with D perhaps TRBD1 (5 bases). Per the germline V gene, CDR1 is SGHVS and CDR2 is FNYEAQ. Trimming left V 2 bases short and J 1 base short, with 11 bases between. The CDR3 is made up of 15 amino acids. CDR3 sequence: CASSLPGQENTEAFL. The CDR3 DNA is TGTGCCAGCAGCTTACCCGGACAAGAGAACACTGAAGCTTTCCTT.

This clonotype has more than one count but fewer than ten. This chain uses TRBV4-1 with TRBJ2-1, with 8 nucleotides matching TRBD1. The ends lost 3 bases at V and 6 bases at J; junction bases unmatched: 4. CDR1 and CDR2 from the germline V gene are MGHRA and YSYEKL. This CDR3 has 14 amino acids. CDR3 in amino acids: CASSHPGTGNEQFF. As DNA, the CDR3 is TGCGCCAGCAGCCACCCCGGGACAGGCAATGAGCAGTTCTTC.

A word on this clonotype: One end of the junction varies from germline; a read error may be responsible. The rearrangement joins TRBV28 to TRBJ1-1, with D unclear. The CDR3 spans 12 residues. Per germline, CDR1 MDHEN and CDR2 SYDVKM. The CDR3 loop is CASSSWNAEAFF. DNA of the CDR3: TGTGCCAGCAGTTCCTGGAACGCTGAAGCTTTCTTT.

This chain uses TRBV7-9 with TRBJ2-7, with 9 bases identical to TRBD1. V trimming: 4 bases; J trimming: 10 bases; junction bases outside the gene matches: 11. The CDR3 has 14 amino acids. Germline V gene sequence: CDR1 SEHNR, CDR2 FQNEAQ (reference sequence). CDR3 protein: CASSSPGTGPLQYF. The CDR3 DNA is TGTGCCAGCAGCTCTCCCGGGACAGGGCCCTTACAGTACTTC.

The chain recombines TRBV19 with TRBJ2-2; 14 bases align to TRBD2. The trim removed 6 bases at V and 3 bases at J, leaving 3 bases unmatched. The CDR3 is 16 amino acids. The germline gives CDR1 LNHDA, CDR2 SQIVND (reference sequence). CDR3 in amino acids: CASRTSGGAHTGELFF. As DNA, the CDR3 is TGTGCCAGTAGGACTAGCGGGGGGGCCCACACCGGGGAGCTGTTTTTT.

This clonotype appeared a few times. The CDR3 bases are TGTGCCAGCAGCTTAGAACAGGGGTCCTACGAGCAGTACTTC. Residues: CASSLEQGSYEQYF. The chain uses TRBV7-6 and TRBJ2-7, with 7 bases identical to TRBD1. The CDR3 is 14 residues long. CDR1 is SGHVS, CDR2 FNYEAQ, per germline. Trimming cost V 1 base and J 1 base; bases outside gene matches: 1.

This clonotype appeared a few times. The chain links TRBV7-2 to TRBJ2-2; 7 positions match TRBD1. Germline assignment: CDR1 SGHTA and CDR2 FQGNSA. J lost 2 bases, V lost 11 bases, and 5 bases had no gene match. CDR3 length: 13 residues. The CDR3: CACDRANTGELFF. CDR3 sequence (DNA): TGTGCCTGCGACAGGGCCAACACCGGGGAGCTGTTTTTT.